This T cell receptor (beta chain) was sequenced during a study of blood T cell repertoires in COVID-19. Study-level background: There were acute and convalescent COVID-19 samples, and they came from the United States, Italy and Spain. In each case, the material was cDNA or gDNA derived from T cells, B-cell-depleted T cells, or PBMCs.

As processed by the authors: Estimated nucleated cell counts came from reference gene primer amplification. Clones were read by immunoSEQ multiplex PCR, and TCRdb kept only the in-frame ones, dropping some. The DNA was the basis for D and trimming; V, J and clone size are from that table. The sample lists over 400,000 clones, just over 85% occurring once. Sequenced sample: peripheral blood. This receptor was identified in a woman aged 30 to 39 with active or convalescent COVID-19.

For the CDR3, the DNA is TGTGCCAGCAGTTCGATTATGAGCTCCTACAATGAGCAGTTCTTC. It is translated as CASSSIMSSYNEQFF. The chain has TRBV27 and TRBJ2-1; D gene ambiguous. With 4 bases removed from V and 0 bases from J, the gap between germline ends came to 10 bases. CDR3 length: 15 residues. Germline CDR1 is MNHEY and CDR2 is SMNVEV (reference sequence).